Listed here are 29 T cell receptor beta chains from one sample, sequenced in a study of tumor-infiltrating lymphocytes in primary liver carcinoma. The template, approximately 500 ng total RNA, yielded TCR beta cDNA made with a constant-region primer. Three nested multiplex PCR rounds, a slightly modified ARM-PCR method, built the TCR beta libraries. TRBV1-TRBV30 forward primers paired with a C-beta reverse primer were used in the first two PCR rounds, which ran roughly 10 cycles each. TCRdb processed the multiplex PCR reads anew with MiXCR; each CDR3 protein has one entry. The table lists about 310,000 distinct CDR3 sequences, nearly 60% of them singletons, with about a sixth in the top ten. The source of the blood RNA was unsorted whole blood, and germline DNA was extracted as well. Sequencing input: peripheral blood. These receptors all stem from a woman between 25 and 40 years old with primary liver carcinoma and hepatitis B virus infection.

The table lists this clonotype with a few counts. V is TRBV28 and J is TRBJ2-3; tentatively, D is TRBD1 (6 bases). Per the germline V gene, CDR1 is MDHEN and CDR2 is SYDVKM. The ends were cut back, 5 bases at V and 2 bases at J, with 11 bases in the middle. The CDR3 runs to 14 residues. The CDR3, as DNA: TGTGCCAGCAGTCTTTGGACAGACACAGATACGCAGTATTTT. As protein: CASSLWTDTDTQYF. Full variable domain (remainder filled in from reference TRBV28 and TRBJ2-3): DVKVTQSSRYLVKRTGEKVFLECVQDMDHENMFWYRQDPGLGLRLIYFSYDVKMKEKGDIPEGYSVSREKKERFSLILESASTNQTSMYLCASSLWTDTDTQYFGPGTRLTVL.

This clonotype has a count of ten or more. The chain links TRBV6-5 to TRBJ2-2, with TRBD2 as a possible D gene (6 bases). The V end lost 6 bases, the J end lost 4 bases, and 12 bases lay between the germline ends. The CDR3 spans 14 residues. The germline gives CDR1 MNHEY, CDR2 SVGAGI. The chain's CDR3 is CASRTGVSTGELFF. As DNA, the CDR3 is TGTGCCAGCAGGACGGGGGTGAGCACCGGGGAGCTGTTTTTT.

The V call is TRBV4-2, the J call TRBJ1-1; the D is unclear. The CDR3 is 13 amino acids. Trimming removed 0 bases at V and 11 bases at J, with 13 bases between. Germline CDR1 LGHNA, CDR2 YNFKEQ. The CDR3 DNA reads as TGTGCCAGCAGCCAAGATCTGGATGATTTTGCTTTCTTT. This sequence encodes CASSQDLDDFAFF.

Worth noting for this clonotype: The junction differs from germline at one of its ends, possibly a read error. The J gene is TRBJ2-3, the V gene TRBV11-2; TRBD1 aligns across 7 bases. This CDR3 has 16 amino acids. Germline CDR1 SGHAT, CDR2 FQNNGV. For the CDR3, the DNA is TGTGCCAGCAGCCGGACGCGACAGGGAAGTGGAGGTACGCAATATTTT. Protein product: CASSRTRQGSGGTQYF.

On this clonotype itself: A much larger clonotype is one base distant, so this may be a read error. The chain uses TRBV4-1 and TRBJ1-5; D possibly corresponds to TRBD1 (6 bases). The CDR3 runs 19 residues. The V gene lost 7 bases and the J gene lost 4 bases, with 29 bases spanning the gap. Germline V gene sequence: CDR1 MGHRA, CDR2 YSYEKL. The CDR3 DNA follows: TGCGCCAGCAACCCCGAGGGGGGCGAATCCCCTAGGTGGAATCAGCCCCAGCATTTT. It yields the protein CASNPEGGESPRWNQPQHF.

This clonotype was seen repeatedly, ten times or more. V is TRBV11-2 and J is TRBJ2-3, with D unclear. Germline loops: CDR1 SGHAT, CDR2 FQNNGV. The CDR3 is 12 amino acids. V was shortened by 4 bases and J by 2 bases, with 4 bases between the two germline ends. The CDR3: CASSSATDTQYF. The CDR3 DNA follows: TGTGCCAGCAGCTCCGCCACAGATACGCAGTATTTT.

The chain employs TRBV13 and TRBJ2-5; perhaps TRBD2 as D (6 bases). Per germline, CDR1 PRHDT and CDR2 FYEKMQ (reference sequence). V lost 2 bases to trimming and J lost 0 bases, with 10 bases between them. The CDR3 has 15 residues. This CDR3 reads CASSLTGENQETQYF. CDR3 in DNA: TGTGCCAGCAGCTTAACGGGAGAAAACCAAGAGACCCAGTACTTC.

The rearrangement uses TRBV7-9 and TRBJ2-5, with 11 bases fitting TRBD2. This CDR3 has 16 residues. With V trimmed by 6 bases and J by 2 bases, 8 bases remained unmatched. Germline V gene sequence: CDR1 SEHNR, CDR2 FQNEAQ (reference sequence). DNA for the CDR3: TGTGCCAGCAGTAAGGGGCTAGCGGGAGGTCAAGAGACCCAGTACTTC. Amino acid sequence: CASSKGLAGGQETQYF.

As regards this clonotype: Germline is not matched at one junction end, which may reflect a read error. The gene calls are TRBV6-6 and TRBJ1-5; D remains ambiguous. This CDR3 contains 16 residues. Germline V gene lookup returns CDR1 MNHNY and CDR2 SVGAGI (reference sequence). The CDR3: CANSFVPSASNQPQDF. The CDR3 DNA follows: TGTGCCAACAGTTTTGTCCCCTCGGCGAGCAATCAGCCCCAGGATTTT.

The DNA of the CDR3 is TGTGCCAGCAGCTTCCTAGCGGGAGATCTGGGGGAGACCCAGTACTTC. Protein sequence: CASSFLAGDLGETQYF. This chain joins TRBV13 and TRBJ2-5; 10 bases are a match to TRBD2. V was pared by 3 bases and J by 5 bases, with 9 bases of the junction left unmatched. CDR1 and CDR2 (germline): PRHDT, FYEKMQ (reference sequence). The CDR3 is 16 residues long.

A remark on this clonotype: A much larger clone differs from this one at a single base, so this may be a read error. CDR3 in DNA: TGTGCCAGCTGTGAACCGAATCAAGAGACCCAGTACTTC. Translated: CASCEPNQETQYF. V gene TRBV6-5 combines with J gene TRBJ2-5; D is ambiguous. The germline V gene has CDR1 MNHEY and CDR2 SVGAGI. Trimming took off 8 bases at V and 2 bases at J, with 12 bases between the two ends. The CDR3 loop spans 13 amino acids.

This clonotype has a count of ten or more. The chain joins TRBV28 to TRBJ1-5; no definite D call. The CDR3 covers 13 residues. Trimming shortened V by 3 bases and J by 4 bases, and 7 bases separated the two germline ends. Germline assignment: CDR1 MDHEN and CDR2 SYDVKM. CDR3 nucleotides: TGTGCCAGCAGTTTTTTTGGGAATCAGCCCCAGCATTTT. This encodes CASSFFGNQPQHF. Combining the CDR3 with reference TRBV28 and TRBJ1-5 gives the whole variable domain DVKVTQSSRYLVKRTGEKVFLECVQDMDHENMFWYRQDPGLGLRLIYFSYDVKMKEKGDIPEGYSVSREKKERFSLILESASTNQTSMYLCASSFFGNQPQHFGDGTRLSIL.

V and J are TRBV7-9 and TRBJ1-4; TRBD1 matches 11 bases. V shed 6 bases and J 10 bases; nucleotides not matched to a gene: 10. The CDR3 runs 15 residues. The V gene's germline CDR1 is SEHNR and CDR2 FQNEAQ (reference sequence). This CDR3 is CASSTPRTGGGKLFF. The CDR3, as DNA: TGTGCCAGCAGTACCCCGAGGACAGGGGGCGGAAAACTGTTTTTT.

Remarks on this clonotype: The CDR3 carries no conserved terminal phenylalanine or tryptophan, so it likely arises from a read error. This chain connects TRBV11-1 to TRBJ2-1; TRBD2 might be the D (6 bases). CDR1 is SGHAT and CDR2 is FQDESV in the germline V gene (reference sequence). This CDR3 has 17 residues. The V end was cut by 0 bases, the J end by 12 bases, with 24 bases between. The CDR3 DNA reads TGTGCCAGCAGCTTAGCGTCTGATCTGGAGGGTTGGGATGGGCAGTTCCTC. It is translated as CASSLASDLEGWDGQFL.

Note on this clonotype: This may come from a read error, since a much larger clone is one base off. The V call is TRBV4-1, the J call TRBJ2-5; 7 bases match TRBD2. This CDR3 has 15 residues. From germline, CDR1 is MGHRA and CDR2 YSYEKL. CDR3 nucleotides: TGCGCCAGCAGCGAAAATCTAGCGGTCCAAGAGATCCAGTACTTC. It codes for CASSENLAVQEIQYF.

In this sample, this clonotype turned up many times. The chain uses TRBV12-3 or TRBV12-4 and TRBJ2-1; 10 nucleotides agree with TRBD2. CDR3 length: 15 residues. Germline trimming cut 3 bases from V and 8 bases from J; bases unmatched to any gene: 7. The CDR3 nucleotides read TGTGCCAGCAGTTTTTGGCTAGCGGGAGCCCATGAGCAGTTCTTC. This encodes CASSFWLAGAHEQFF.

Details on this clonotype: A much larger clonotype is one base distant, so this may be a read error. This chain links TRBV6-6 with TRBJ1-6; D uncertain. CDR3 length: 11 amino acids. In germline, CDR1 is MNHNY, CDR2 SVGAGI (reference sequence). Trimming shortened V by 9 bases and J by 7 bases, and 7 bases separated the two germline ends. As DNA, the CDR3 is TGTGCCAGGAGCACCAATTCACCCCTCCACTTT. This sequence encodes CARSTNSPLHF.

Worth noting for this clonotype: A much bigger clone sits one base away, suggesting this may be a read error. The V and J genes are TRBV6-2 or TRBV6-3 and TRBJ2-5, with D possibly being TRBD1 (6 bases). The CDR3 totals 14 residues. Trimming removed 7 bases at V and 4 bases at J, with 16 bases between. CDR1 and CDR2 from the germline V gene are MNHEY and SVGEGT. The chain's CDR3 is CASTPPGEPETQYF. The CDR3 bases are TGTGCCAGCACTCCGCCAGGGGAACCAGAGACCCAGTACTTC.

This clonotype has just one count. Its ends do not fully match the called genes, so a read error is possible. The rearrangement uses TRBV11-1 and TRBJ2-7, with TRBD1 matching 7 bases. Germline CDR1 and CDR2: SGHAT and FQDESV (reference sequence). The CDR3 is 13 residues long. The CDR3 loop reads CVSSHTGVSEQYF. For the CDR3, the DNA is TGTGTCAGCAGCCATACAGGGGTCTCCGAGCAGTACTTC.

This clonotype was detected many times. V gene TRBV4-2 combines with J gene TRBJ2-2; D might be TRBD1 (6 bases). Trimming left V 8 bases short and J 1 base short, with 11 bases between. This CDR3 contains 14 residues. Germline CDR1 LGHNA, CDR2 YNFKEQ. The CDR3 DNA is TGTGCCAGCTATGGGGGCGGGAACACCGGGGAGCTGTTTTTT. Translated: CASYGGGNTGELFF.

A remark on this clonotype: Here the CDR3 omits its conserved ending phenylalanine or tryptophan, so a read error is the likely source. The CDR3 DNA follows: TGTGCCAGCAGCCGAATCTATCGAACCGATACGCAGTATTCT. Encoded protein: CASSRIYRTDTQYS. V usage is TRBV11-3 and J usage is TRBJ2-3, with D uncertain. Germline-derived CDR1 and CDR2 are SGHNT and YENEEA. V was pared by 5 bases and J by 6 bases, with 15 bases between. The CDR3 covers 14 residues.

Details on this clonotype: It may be a read error: a sequence one base away is much more abundant. The chain recombines TRBV29-1 with TRBJ2-7; weak D call: TRBD2 (5 bases). The CDR3 is 12 amino acids. Germline CDR1 SQVTM, CDR2 ANQGSEA. V lost 8 bases, J lost 0 bases, and 11 bases lay in between. Here the CDR3 DNA reads TGCAGCCTACTGGACTCCTCCTACGAGCAGTACTTC. Residues: CSLLDSSYEQYF.

This clonotype was found many times. The J gene is TRBJ2-1, the V gene TRBV6-5; no reliable D call. Per germline, CDR1 MNHEY and CDR2 SVGAGI. The CDR3 is 13 amino acids. V was shortened by 5 bases and J by 7 bases, with 12 bases between the two germline ends. The CDR3 bases are TGTGCCAGCAGTGAAGCTTTCTCTAATGAGCAGTTCTTC. It is translated as CASSEAFSNEQFF.

The chain carries TRBV4-2 and TRBJ2-1; 7 bases are shared with TRBD2. The CDR3 is 17 residues long. Per the germline V gene, CDR1 is LGHNA and CDR2 is YNFKEQ. Unmatched junction bases numbered 14, after V lost 1 base and J lost 8 bases. The CDR3 sequence: CASSQGGGGSRYDEQFF. DNA of the CDR3: TGTGCCAGCAGCCAAGGAGGAGGCGGGAGTCGTTATGATGAGCAGTTCTTC.

At least ten counts were recorded for this clonotype. The chain uses TRBV12-3 or TRBV12-4 and TRBJ2-5; D uncertain. Trimming took off 6 bases at V and 3 bases at J, with 11 bases between the two ends. The CDR3 extends over 13 amino acids. CDR3 coding DNA: TGTGCCAGCAGCCGAACACGGGAAGAGACCCAGTACTTC. Its protein is CASSRTREETQYF.

Points on this clonotype: A read error may be the cause here, since a much bigger clone is one base away. This chain joins TRBV29-1 and TRBJ2-7; 8 bases are shared with TRBD1. Germline V CDR1 and CDR2: SQVTM, ANQGSEA. This CDR3 is 13 amino acids long. As DNA, the CDR3 is TGCAGCGCGGAGGACAGGGCCGATTACGAGCAGCACTTC. Translating it yields CSAEDRADYEQHF.

For this clonotype: Being one base from a much bigger clone, this may be a read error. This rearrangement joins TRBV4-2 to TRBJ2-3; no clear D. Germline V gene data show CDR1 as LGHNA and CDR2 as YNFKEQ. The length of the CDR3 is 15 residues. Trimming left V 1 base short and J 1 base short, with 9 bases between. The CDR3 DNA is TGTGCCAGCAGCCAAGGCAGTACCGGCACAGATACGCAGTATTTT. It encodes CASSQGSTGTDTQYF.

In regard to this clonotype: A read error may produce the germline difference seen at one junction end. The CDR3 nucleotides are TGTACCAGCAGTGCGAACTACAATGAACAGTTCTTC. Translating it yields CTSSANYNEQFF. The J gene is TRBJ2-1, the V gene TRBV11-2; D is unclear. The germline V gene encodes CDR1 SGHAT and CDR2 FQNNGV. CDR3 size: 12 residues.

This clonotype showed up many times. This chain connects TRBV5-1 to TRBJ1-2; D is uncertain. V was clipped by 1 base and J by 6 bases, with 13 bases between them. There are 14 residues in the CDR3. CDR1 and CDR2 (germline): SGHRS, YFSETQ. CDR3 bases: TGCGCCAGCAGCTTGAACACCCAGATTGATGGCTACACCTTC. Its translation is CASSLNTQIDGYTF.